This TCR beta chain was sequenced for a study of a mutant IDH1 vaccine in newly diagnosed glioma. Overall study context: Before enrollment, patients got radiotherapy alone, temozolomide alone, or mostly the combination.

The time point is: week 5, during vaccination. Vaccine doses each comprised 300 ug of mutant IDH1 20-mer peptide, with topical imiquimod. As to this clone: Its target is unknown.

Measured with immunoSEQ multiplex PCR; TCRdb has only the in-frame clones, and not every one. Seen here are 23,000 or so clones, around 79% observed once, and the top ten hold roughly a tenth. The source of this sequence is a man in his forties or fifties with glioma. Here the sequenced sample was PBMCs, taken from a glioma patient whose treatment included an IDH1 peptide vaccine.

Written as DNA, the CDR3 is TGTGCCAGCAGTGGACTCTATAGTTTTGACGGCACAGATACGCAGTATTTT. As protein: CASSGLYSFDGTDTQYF. This chain connects TRBV6-1 to TRBJ2-3; D is unclear. Trimming stripped 4 bases from V and 1 base from J, with 18 bases between. The germline gives CDR1 MNHNS, CDR2 SASEGT. The CDR3 covers 17 residues.